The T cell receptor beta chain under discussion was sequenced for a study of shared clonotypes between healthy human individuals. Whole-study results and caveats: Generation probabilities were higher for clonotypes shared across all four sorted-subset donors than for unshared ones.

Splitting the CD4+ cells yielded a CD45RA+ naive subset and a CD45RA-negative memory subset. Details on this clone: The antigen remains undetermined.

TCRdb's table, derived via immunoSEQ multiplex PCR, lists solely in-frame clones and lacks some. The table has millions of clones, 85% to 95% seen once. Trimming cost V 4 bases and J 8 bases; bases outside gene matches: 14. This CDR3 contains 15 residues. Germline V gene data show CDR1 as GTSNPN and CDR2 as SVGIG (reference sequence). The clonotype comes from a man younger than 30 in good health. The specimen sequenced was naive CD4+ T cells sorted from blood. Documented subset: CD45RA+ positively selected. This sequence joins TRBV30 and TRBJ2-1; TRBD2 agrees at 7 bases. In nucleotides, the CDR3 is TGTGCCTGGAATCTCGGGAGGACTTATGCCGATGAGCAGTTCTTC. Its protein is CAWNLGRTYADEQFF.